This T cell receptor beta chain was sequenced during a study of Graves' ophthalmopathy and Graves' hyperthyroidism. Study-level results: Ophthalmopathy progression predictions by the model showed about 79% specificity and approximately 67% sensitivity. Among expanded thyroid clonotypes above 0.001 frequency, most also occurred in blood.

Concerning this clonotype: Its antigen is undetermined.

Looked up from germline, CDR1 is SGHTA and CDR2 is FQGNSA. V was clipped by 5 bases and J by 3 bases; unmatched bases: 14. CDR3 length: 17 amino acids. Excluded: other autoimmune disease, uncontrolled infection, pregnancy or lactation. Diagnoses were established from clinical symptoms, serum thyroxine, TRAb, thyroid ultrasound and orbital computed tomography. Beta-chain TCR CDR3 regions were amplified from RNA transcripts. Amplification began with first-round RT-PCR using HTBI primers, then second-round multiplex PCR was performed. TCRdb re-analysed the multiplex PCR reads in MiXCR, keeping a single row per CDR3 protein. Of some 750,000 distinct CDR3 sequences listed, roughly two fifths are singletons.

This sequence was found in an adult man with Graves' ophthalmopathy. The V gene is TRBV7-2, the J gene TRBJ2-7, with 9 bases that match TRBD2. The sample comprised peripheral blood. The CDR3 reads CASSRHSGGSSHYEQYF. For the CDR3, the DNA is TGTGCCAGCAGCCGTCATAGCGGGGGTTCTTCCCACTACGAGCAGTACTTC.